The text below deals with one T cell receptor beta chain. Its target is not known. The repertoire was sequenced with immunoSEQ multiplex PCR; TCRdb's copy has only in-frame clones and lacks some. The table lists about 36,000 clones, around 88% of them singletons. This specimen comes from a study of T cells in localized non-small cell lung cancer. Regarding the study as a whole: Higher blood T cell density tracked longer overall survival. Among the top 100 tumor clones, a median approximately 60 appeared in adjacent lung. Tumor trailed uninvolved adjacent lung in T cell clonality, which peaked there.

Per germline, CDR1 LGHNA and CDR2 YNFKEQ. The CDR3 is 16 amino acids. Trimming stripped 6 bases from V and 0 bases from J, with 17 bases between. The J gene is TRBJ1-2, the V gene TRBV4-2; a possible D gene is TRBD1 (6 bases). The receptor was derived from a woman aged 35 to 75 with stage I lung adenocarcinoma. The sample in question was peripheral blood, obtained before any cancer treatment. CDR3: CASRPQGFKANYGYTF. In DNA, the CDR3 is TGTGCCAGCAGACCACAGGGCTTTAAAGCTAACTATGGCTACACCTTC.